A selection of T cell receptor beta chains follows, all from one sample in a study of identical twins' blood T cells. TCRdb itself ran the 5' RACE reads through MiXCR, one entry per CDR3 protein. The sample contains roughly 380,000 distinct CDR3 sequences, roughly 27% of which appear only once. The sample comprised PBMCs. The receptors derive from a woman between 18 and 55 years old in good health. Both conserved end residues are part of each CDR3. Fields, in order: clone size, V gene, D gene, J gene, CDR3 protein, CDR3 DNA. The D gene is left open where the match is weak. Clone size appears in some rows only: once, few, many, or a class for an expanded clone.

many	TRBV12-3/TRBV12-4	.	TRBJ2-7	CASSLAGHYEQYF	TGTGCCAGCAGTTTAGCTGGTCACTACGAGCAGTACTTC
.	TRBV7-9	.	TRBJ1-2	CASSTGGNNYGYTF	TGTGCCAGCAGCACAGGCGGCAATAACTATGGCTACACCTTC
once	TRBV29-1	TRBD1	TRBJ1-2	CSVVGGGVHGYTF	TGCAGCGTTGTGGGAGGGGGCGTTCATGGCTACACCTTC
many	TRBV11-2	TRBD1	TRBJ1-6	CASSERQGGPLHF	TGTGCCAGCAGCGAACGACAGGGGGGACCCCTCCACTTT
few	TRBV20-1	TRBD1	TRBJ1-2	CSASRTGLTPGYTF	TGCAGTGCTAGTCGGACAGGGCTAACTCCTGGCTACACCTTC
.	TRBV18	.	TRBJ2-5	CASSINGRETQYF	TGTGCCAGCTCCATAAACGGCAGGGAGACCCAGTACTTC
.	TRBV2	TRBD1	TRBJ2-7	CASSGGQVPYEQYF	TGTGCCAGCAGTGGGGGACAGGTCCCGTACGAGCAGTACTTC
few	TRBV2	.	TRBJ1-1	CASTGRINTEAFF	TGTGCCAGCACGGGGCGGATCAACACTGAAGCTTTCTTT
.	TRBV11-2	.	TRBJ2-7	CASSLNSGPYEQYF	TGTGCCAGCAGCTTAAACAGCGGACCCTACGAGCAGTACTTC
.	TRBV4-3	.	TRBJ1-1	CASSQEGNNEAFF	TGCGCCAGCAGCCAAGAAGGTAATAACGAAGCTTTCTTT
once	TRBV12-3/TRBV12-4	.	TRBJ2-3	CAGSLGTDTQYF	TGTGCCGGCAGTTTAGGGACAGATACGCAGTATTTT
.	TRBV14	TRBD1	TRBJ1-2	CASSRGTEITNYGYTF	TGTGCCAGCAGCCGCGGGACAGAAATCACTAACTATGGCTACACCTTC
.	TRBV7-2	.	TRBJ1-1	CASSWGRSNTEAFF	TGTGCCAGCAGTTGGGGCAGATCGAACACTGAAGCTTTCTTT
.	TRBV25-1	TRBD1	TRBJ1-4	CASSAFGQGREKLFF	TGTGCCAGCAGTGCCTTTGGACAGGGAAGGGAGAAACTGTTTTTT
few	TRBV6-2/TRBV6-3	TRBD1	TRBJ1-1	CASSYPRRQGSPDTEAFF	TGTGCCAGCAGTTACCCTAGGCGACAGGGGAGCCCGGACACTGAAGCTTTCTTT
.	TRBV6-5	TRBD1	TRBJ1-2	CASSRTGANYGYTF	TGTGCCAGCAGTCGGACAGGAGCTAACTATGGCTACACCTTC